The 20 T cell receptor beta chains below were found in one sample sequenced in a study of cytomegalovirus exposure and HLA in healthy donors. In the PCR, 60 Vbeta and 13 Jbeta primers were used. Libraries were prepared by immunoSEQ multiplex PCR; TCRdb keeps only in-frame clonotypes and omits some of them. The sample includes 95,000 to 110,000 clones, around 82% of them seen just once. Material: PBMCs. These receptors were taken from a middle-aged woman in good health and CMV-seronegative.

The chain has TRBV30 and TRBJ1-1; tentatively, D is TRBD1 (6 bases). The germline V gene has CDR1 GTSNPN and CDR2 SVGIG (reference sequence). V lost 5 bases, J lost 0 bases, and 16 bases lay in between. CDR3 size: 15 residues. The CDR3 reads CAWAGGTTMNTEAFF. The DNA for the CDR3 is TGTGCCTGGGCGGGAGGGACAACCATGAACACTGAAGCTTTCTTT.

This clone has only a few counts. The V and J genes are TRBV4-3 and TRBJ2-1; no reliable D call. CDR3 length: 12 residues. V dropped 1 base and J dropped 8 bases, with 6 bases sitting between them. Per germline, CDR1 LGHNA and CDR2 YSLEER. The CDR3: CASSQGLDEQFF. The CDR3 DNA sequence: TGCGCCAGCAGCCAAGGGCTAGATGAGCAGTTCTTC.

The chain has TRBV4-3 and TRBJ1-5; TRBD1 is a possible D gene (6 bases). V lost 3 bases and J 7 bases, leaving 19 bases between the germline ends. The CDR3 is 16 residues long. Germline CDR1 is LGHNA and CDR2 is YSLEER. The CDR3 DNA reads TGCGCCAGCAGCCACGCATGGGCTGGACAGAGCCAGCCCCAGCATTTT. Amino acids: CASSHAWAGQSQPQHF.

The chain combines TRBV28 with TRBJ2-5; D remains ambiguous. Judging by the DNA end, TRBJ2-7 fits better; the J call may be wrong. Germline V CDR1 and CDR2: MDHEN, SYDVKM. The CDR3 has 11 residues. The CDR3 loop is CASSLNYEQYF. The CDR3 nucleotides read TGTGCCAGCAGTTTAAACTACGAGCAGTACTTC.

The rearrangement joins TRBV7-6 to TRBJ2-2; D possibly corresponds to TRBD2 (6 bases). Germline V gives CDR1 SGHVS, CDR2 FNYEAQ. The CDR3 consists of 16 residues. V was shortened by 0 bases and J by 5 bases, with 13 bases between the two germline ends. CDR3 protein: CASSLASFAGTGELFF. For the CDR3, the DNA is TGTGCCAGCAGCTTAGCGTCGTTTGCGGGAACCGGGGAGCTGTTTTTT. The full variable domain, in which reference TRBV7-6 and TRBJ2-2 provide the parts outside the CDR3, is GAGVSQSPRYKVTKRGQDVALRCDPISGHVSLYWYRQALGQGPEFLTYFNYEAQQDKSGLPNDRFSAERPEGSISTLTIQRTEQRDSAMYRCASSLASFAGTGELFFGEGSRLTVL.

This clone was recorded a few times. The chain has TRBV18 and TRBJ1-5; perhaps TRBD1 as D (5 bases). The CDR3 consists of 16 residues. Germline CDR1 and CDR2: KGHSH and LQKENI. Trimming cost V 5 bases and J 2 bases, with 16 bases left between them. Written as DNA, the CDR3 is TGTGCCAGCTCATCCTCCCAGGGTGGAGGCAATCAGCCCCAGCATTTT. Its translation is CASSSSQGGGNQPQHF.

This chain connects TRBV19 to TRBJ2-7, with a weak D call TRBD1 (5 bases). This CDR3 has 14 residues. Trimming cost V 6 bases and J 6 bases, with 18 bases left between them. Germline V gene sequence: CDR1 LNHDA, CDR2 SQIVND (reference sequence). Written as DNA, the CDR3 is TGTGCCAGTAGATGGGGCAGGGATCTCTCCGAGCAGTACTTC. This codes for CASRWGRDLSEQYF.

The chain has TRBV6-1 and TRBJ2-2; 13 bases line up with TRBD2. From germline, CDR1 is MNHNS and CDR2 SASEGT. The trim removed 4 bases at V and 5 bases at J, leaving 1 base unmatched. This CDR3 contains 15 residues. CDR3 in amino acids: CASSGLAGGTGELFF. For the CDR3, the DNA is TGTGCCAGCAGTGGACTAGCGGGAGGTACCGGGGAGCTGTTTTTT.

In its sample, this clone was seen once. CDR3 DNA: TGTGCCAGCAGACTACAGGGGAACACTGAAGCTTTCTTT. This gives the protein CASRLQGNTEAFF. V and J are TRBV2 and TRBJ1-1; tentative D call: TRBD1 (6 bases). Looked up from germline, CDR1 is SNHLY and CDR2 is FYNNEI. The CDR3 is 13 amino acids. The V and J ends lost 6 bases and 1 base respectively, with 9 bases between them.

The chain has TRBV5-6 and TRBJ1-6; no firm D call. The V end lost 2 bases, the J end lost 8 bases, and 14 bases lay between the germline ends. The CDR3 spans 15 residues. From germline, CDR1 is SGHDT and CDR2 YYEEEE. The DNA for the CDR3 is TGTGCCAGCAGCTTCGGAGGGCTGAGGGATTCACCCCTCCACTTT. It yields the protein CASSFGGLRDSPLHF.

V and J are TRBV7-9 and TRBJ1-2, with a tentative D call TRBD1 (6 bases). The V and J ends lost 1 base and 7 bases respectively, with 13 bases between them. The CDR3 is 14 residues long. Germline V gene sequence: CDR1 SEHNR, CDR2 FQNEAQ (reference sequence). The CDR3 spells CASSLVVGAGGYTF. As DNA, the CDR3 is TGTGCCAGCAGCTTAGTTGTGGGGGCAGGTGGCTACACCTTC.

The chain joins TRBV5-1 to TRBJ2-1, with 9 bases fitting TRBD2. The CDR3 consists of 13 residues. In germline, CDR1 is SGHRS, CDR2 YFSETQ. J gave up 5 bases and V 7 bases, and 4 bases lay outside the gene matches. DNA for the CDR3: TGCGCCAGCGGAGCGGGGGGCCACAATGAGCAGTTCTTC. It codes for CASGAGGHNEQFF.

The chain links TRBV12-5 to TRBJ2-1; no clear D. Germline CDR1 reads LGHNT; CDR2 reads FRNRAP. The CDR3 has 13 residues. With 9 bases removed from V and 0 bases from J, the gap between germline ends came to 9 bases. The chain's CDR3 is CASERPSYNEQFF. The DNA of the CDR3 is TGTGCTAGCGAGCGCCCCTCCTACAATGAGCAGTTCTTC.

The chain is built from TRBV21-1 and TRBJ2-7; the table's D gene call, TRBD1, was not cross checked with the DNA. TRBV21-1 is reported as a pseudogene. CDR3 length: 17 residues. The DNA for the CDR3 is TGTGCCAGCAGCAAAGGGGCAGGGGGCGTGGAGGCTTACGAGCAGTACTTC. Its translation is CASSKGAGGVEAYEQYF.

The CDR3 region has the DNA TGCGCCAGCACCCAGACAGGGAGCTCTGGAAACACCATATATTTT. Translation gives CASTQTGSSGNTIYF. The rearrangement links TRBV5-1 to TRBJ1-3; 7 bases line up with TRBD1. This CDR3 is 15 amino acids long. CDR1 SGHRS and CDR2 YFSETQ come from the germline V gene. After removal of 6 bases from V and 0 bases from J, the junction contained 6 bases not matched to a gene.

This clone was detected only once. The CDR3 region has the DNA TGTGCCAGCAGGTACTCCCTCGCCAATGAAAAACTGTTTTTT. Residues: CASRYSLANEKLFF. This sequence joins TRBV28 and TRBJ1-4; D uncertain. V lost 6 bases and J lost 5, with 13 bases in between. Germline CDR1 MDHEN, CDR2 SYDVKM. The CDR3 loop spans 14 amino acids.

The CDR3: CASSSLVSASNEKLFF. In DNA, the CDR3 is TGTGCCAGCAGTTCCCTCGTCAGCGCCTCTAATGAAAAACTGTTTTTT. The chain employs TRBV6-5 and TRBJ1-4; no clear D. The V and J ends lost 4 bases and 3 bases respectively, with 15 bases between them. The CDR3 extends over 16 amino acids. Per the germline V gene, CDR1 is MNHEY and CDR2 is SVGAGI.

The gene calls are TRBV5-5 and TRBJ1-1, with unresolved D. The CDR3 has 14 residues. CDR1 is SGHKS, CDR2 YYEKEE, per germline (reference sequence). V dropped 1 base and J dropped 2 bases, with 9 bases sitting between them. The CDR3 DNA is TGTGCCAGCAGCTTGAACTTCCCTAACACTGAAGCTTTCTTT. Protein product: CASSLNFPNTEAFF.

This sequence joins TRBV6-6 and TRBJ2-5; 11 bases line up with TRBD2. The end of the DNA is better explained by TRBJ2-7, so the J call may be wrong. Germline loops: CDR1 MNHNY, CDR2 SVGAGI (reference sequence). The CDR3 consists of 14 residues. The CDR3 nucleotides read TGTGCCAGCAATACCGGGACTAGCGGTTACGAGCAGTACTTC. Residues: CASNTGTSGYEQYF.

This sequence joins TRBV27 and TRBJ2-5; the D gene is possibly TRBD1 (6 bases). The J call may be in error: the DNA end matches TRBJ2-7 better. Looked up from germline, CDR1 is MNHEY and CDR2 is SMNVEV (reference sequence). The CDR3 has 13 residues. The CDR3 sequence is CASSLDRSYEQYF. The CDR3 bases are TGTGCCAGCAGTTTAGACAGGTCATACGAGCAGTACTTC.